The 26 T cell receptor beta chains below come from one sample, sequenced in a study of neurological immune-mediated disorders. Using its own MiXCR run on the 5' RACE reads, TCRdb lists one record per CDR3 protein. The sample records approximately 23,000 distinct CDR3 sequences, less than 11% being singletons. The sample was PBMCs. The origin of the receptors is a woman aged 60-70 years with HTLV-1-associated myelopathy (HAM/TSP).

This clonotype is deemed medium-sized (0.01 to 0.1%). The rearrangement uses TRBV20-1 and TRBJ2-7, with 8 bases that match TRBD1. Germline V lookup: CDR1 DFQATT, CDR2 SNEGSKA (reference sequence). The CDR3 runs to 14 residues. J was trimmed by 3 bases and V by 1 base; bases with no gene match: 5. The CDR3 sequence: CSARVTGEIYEQYF. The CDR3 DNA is TGCAGTGCTAGAGTGACAGGGGAAATCTACGAGCAGTACTTC.

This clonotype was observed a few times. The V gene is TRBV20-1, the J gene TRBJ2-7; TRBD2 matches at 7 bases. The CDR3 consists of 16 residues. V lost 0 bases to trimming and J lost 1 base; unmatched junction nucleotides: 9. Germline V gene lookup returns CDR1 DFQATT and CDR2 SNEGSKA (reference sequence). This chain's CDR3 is CSAREWGGGGSYEQYF. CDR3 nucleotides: TGCAGTGCTAGAGAATGGGGGGGTGGAGGGTCCTACGAGCAGTACTTC.

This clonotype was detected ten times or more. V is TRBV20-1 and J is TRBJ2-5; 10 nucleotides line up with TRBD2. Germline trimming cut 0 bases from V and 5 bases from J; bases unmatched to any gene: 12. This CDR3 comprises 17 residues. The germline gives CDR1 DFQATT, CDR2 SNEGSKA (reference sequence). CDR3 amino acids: CSARDILGAGGRETQYF. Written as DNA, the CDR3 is TGCAGTGCTAGAGATATATTGGGAGCGGGGGGGCGGGAGACCCAGTACTTC.

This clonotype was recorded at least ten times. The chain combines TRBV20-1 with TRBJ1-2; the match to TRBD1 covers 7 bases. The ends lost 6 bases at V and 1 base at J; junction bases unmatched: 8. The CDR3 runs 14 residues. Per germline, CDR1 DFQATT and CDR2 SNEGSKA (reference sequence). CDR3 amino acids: CSAFGTDFNYGYTF. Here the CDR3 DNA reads TGCAGTGCCTTTGGGACAGACTTTAACTATGGCTACACCTTC.

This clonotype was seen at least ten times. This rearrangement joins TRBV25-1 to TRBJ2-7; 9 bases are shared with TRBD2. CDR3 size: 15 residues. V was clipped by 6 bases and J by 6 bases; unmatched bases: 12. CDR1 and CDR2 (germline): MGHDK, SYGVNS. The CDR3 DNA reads TGTGCCAGCAGCCCCTTAGCGGGGGAAGTAGGCGAGCAGTACTTC. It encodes CASSPLAGEVGEQYF.

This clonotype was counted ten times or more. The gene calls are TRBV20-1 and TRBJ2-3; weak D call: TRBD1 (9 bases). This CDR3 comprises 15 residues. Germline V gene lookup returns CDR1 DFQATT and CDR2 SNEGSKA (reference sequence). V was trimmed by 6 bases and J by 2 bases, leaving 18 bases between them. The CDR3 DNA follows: TGCAGTGCCGAGCGGGGGACAGGGTCCACAGATACGCAGTATTTT. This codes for CSAERGTGSTDTQYF.

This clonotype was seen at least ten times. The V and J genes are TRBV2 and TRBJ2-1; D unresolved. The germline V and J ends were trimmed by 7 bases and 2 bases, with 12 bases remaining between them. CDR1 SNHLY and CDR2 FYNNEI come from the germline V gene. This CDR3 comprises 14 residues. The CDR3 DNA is TGTGCCAGCACCCCGAGTAGCCCCTACAATGAGCAGTTCTTC. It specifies CASTPSSPYNEQFF.

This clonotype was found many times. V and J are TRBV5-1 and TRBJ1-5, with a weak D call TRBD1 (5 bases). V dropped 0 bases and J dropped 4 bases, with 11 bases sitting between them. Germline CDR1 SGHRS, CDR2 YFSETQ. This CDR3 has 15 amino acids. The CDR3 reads CASSLGSGSNQPQHF. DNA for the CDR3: TGCGCCAGCAGCTTGGGATCAGGGTCGAATCAGCCCCAGCATTTT.

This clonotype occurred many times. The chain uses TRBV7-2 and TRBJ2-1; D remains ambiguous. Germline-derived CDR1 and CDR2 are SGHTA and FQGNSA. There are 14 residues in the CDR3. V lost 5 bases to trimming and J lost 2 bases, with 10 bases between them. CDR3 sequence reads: CASSPLLAYNEQFF. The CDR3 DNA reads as TGTGCCAGCAGCCCGCTCCTGGCCTACAATGAGCAGTTCTTC.

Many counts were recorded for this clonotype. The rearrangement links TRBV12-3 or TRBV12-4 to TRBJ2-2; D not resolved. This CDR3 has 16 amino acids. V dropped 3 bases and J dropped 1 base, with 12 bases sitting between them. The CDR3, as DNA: TGTGCCAGCAGTTTGTCAAGGGTGTGGAACACCGGGGAGCTGTTTTTT. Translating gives CASSLSRVWNTGELFF.

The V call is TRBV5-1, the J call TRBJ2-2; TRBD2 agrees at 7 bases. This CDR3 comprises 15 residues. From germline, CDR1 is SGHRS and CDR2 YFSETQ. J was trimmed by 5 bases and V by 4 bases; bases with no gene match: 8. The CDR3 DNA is TGCGCCAGCAGCCTTACGGGACTATGGACCGGGGAGCTGTTTTTT. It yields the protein CASSLTGLWTGELFF.

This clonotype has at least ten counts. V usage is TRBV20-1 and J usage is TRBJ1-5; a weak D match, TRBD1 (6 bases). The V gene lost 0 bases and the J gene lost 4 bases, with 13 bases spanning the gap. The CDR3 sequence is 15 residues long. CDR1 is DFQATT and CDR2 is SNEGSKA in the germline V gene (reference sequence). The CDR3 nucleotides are TGCAGTGCTAGAGATCCCGAGGGGGTGAATCAGCCCCAGCATTTT. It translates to CSARDPEGVNQPQHF.

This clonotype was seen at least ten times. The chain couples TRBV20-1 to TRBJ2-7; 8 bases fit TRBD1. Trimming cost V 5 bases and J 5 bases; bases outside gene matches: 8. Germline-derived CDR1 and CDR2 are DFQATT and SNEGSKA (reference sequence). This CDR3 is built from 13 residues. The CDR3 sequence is CSALDRGFDEQYF. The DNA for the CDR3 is TGCAGTGCTCTTGACAGGGGATTCGACGAGCAGTACTTC.

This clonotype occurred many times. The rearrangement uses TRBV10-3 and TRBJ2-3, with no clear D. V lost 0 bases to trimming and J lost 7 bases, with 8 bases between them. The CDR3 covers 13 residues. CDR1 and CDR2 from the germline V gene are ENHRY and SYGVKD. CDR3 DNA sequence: TGTGCCATCAGTGAGTCTGGCTCTAATACGCAGTATTTT. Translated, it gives CAISESGSNTQYF.

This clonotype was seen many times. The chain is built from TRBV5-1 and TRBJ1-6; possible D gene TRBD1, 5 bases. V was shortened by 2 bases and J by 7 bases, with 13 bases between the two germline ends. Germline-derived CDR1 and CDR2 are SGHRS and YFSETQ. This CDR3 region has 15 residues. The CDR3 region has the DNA TGCGCCAGCAGCTTATCGGGACTGGGGAATTCACCCCTCCACTTT. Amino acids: CASSLSGLGNSPLHF.

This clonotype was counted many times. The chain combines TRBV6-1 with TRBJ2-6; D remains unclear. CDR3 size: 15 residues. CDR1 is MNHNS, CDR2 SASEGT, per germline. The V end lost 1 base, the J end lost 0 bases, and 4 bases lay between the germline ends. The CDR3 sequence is CASSEVSSGANVLTF. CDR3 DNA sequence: TGTGCCAGCAGTGAAGTCAGCTCTGGGGCCAACGTCCTGACTTTC.

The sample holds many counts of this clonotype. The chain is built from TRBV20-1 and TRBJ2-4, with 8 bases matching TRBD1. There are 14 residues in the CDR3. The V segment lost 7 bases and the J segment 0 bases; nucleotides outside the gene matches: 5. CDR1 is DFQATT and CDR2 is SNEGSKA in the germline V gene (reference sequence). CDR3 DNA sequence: TGCAGTGTCCCGACAGGGGTAGCCAAAAACATTCAGTACTTC. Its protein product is CSVPTGVAKNIQYF.

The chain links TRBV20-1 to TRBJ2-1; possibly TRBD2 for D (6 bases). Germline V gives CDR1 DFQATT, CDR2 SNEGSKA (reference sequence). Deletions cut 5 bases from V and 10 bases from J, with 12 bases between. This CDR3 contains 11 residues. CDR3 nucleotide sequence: TGCAGTGCTGGCCTCGGGGGAGAGCAGTTCTTC. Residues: CSAGLGGEQFF.

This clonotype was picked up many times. CDR3 protein: CASNPGGVGGYTF. The CDR3 bases are TGTGCCAGTAACCCAGGGGGCGTAGGTGGCTACACCTTC. This rearrangement joins TRBV19 to TRBJ1-2; 8 bases align to TRBD1. Trimming took 7 bases from V and 7 from J; bases not matched to a gene: 8. CDR3 size: 13 residues. The V gene's germline CDR1 is LNHDA and CDR2 SQIVND (reference sequence).

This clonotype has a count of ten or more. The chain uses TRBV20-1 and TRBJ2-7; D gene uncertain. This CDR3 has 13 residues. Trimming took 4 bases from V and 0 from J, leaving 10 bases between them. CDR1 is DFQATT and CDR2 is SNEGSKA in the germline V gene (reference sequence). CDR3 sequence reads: CSATNLGSYEQYF. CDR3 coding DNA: TGCAGTGCTACTAACTTGGGCTCCTACGAGCAGTACTTC.

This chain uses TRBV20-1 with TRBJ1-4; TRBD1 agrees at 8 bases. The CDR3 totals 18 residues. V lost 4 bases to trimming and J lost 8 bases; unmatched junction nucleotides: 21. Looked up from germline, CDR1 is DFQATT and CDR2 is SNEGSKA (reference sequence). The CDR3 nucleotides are TGCAGTGCTAAAATCCCGGACAGGGCGGGCGGTCCGTCGGAAAAACTGTTTTTT. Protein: CSAKIPDRAGGPSEKLFF.

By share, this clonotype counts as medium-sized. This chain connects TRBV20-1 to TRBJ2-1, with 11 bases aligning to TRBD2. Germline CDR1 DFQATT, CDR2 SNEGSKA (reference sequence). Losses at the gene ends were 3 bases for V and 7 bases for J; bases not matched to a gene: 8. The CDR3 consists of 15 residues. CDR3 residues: CSASPLAGGRNEQFF. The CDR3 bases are TGCAGTGCTAGTCCCCTAGCGGGGGGCCGAAATGAGCAGTTCTTC.

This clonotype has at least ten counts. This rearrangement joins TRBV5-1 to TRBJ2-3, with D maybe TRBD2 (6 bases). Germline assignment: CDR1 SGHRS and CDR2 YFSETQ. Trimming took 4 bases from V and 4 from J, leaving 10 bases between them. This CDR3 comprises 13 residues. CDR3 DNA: TGCGCCAGCAGCCGTACGGGGGCAGATACGCAGTATTTT. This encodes CASSRTGADTQYF. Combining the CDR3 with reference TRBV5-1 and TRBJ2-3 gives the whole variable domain KAGVTQTPRYLIKTRGQQVTLSCSPISGHRSVSWYQQTPGQGLQFLFEYFSETQRNKGNFPGRFSGRQFSNSRSEMNVSTLELGDSALYLCASSRTGADTQYFGPGTRLTVL.

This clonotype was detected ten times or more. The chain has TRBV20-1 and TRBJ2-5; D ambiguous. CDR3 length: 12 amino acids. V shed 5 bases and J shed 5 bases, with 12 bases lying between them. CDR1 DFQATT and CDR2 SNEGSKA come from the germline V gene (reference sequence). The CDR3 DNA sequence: TGCAGTGCTCAACCCCGGACGGAGACCCAGTACTTC. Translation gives CSAQPRTETQYF.

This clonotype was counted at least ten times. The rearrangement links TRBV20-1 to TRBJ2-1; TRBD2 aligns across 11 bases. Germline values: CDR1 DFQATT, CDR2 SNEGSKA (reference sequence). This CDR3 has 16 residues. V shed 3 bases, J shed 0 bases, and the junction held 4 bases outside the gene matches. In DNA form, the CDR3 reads TGCAGTGCTAGGACTAGCGGGGCGCTCTCCTACAATGAGCAGTTCTTC. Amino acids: CSARTSGALSYNEQFF.

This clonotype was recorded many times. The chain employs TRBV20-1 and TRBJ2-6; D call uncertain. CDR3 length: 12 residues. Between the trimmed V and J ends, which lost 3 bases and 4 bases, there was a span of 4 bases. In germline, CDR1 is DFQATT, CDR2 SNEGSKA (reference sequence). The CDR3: CSASLGANVLTF. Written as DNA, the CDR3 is TGCAGTGCTAGTCTGGGGGCCAACGTCCTGACTTTC.